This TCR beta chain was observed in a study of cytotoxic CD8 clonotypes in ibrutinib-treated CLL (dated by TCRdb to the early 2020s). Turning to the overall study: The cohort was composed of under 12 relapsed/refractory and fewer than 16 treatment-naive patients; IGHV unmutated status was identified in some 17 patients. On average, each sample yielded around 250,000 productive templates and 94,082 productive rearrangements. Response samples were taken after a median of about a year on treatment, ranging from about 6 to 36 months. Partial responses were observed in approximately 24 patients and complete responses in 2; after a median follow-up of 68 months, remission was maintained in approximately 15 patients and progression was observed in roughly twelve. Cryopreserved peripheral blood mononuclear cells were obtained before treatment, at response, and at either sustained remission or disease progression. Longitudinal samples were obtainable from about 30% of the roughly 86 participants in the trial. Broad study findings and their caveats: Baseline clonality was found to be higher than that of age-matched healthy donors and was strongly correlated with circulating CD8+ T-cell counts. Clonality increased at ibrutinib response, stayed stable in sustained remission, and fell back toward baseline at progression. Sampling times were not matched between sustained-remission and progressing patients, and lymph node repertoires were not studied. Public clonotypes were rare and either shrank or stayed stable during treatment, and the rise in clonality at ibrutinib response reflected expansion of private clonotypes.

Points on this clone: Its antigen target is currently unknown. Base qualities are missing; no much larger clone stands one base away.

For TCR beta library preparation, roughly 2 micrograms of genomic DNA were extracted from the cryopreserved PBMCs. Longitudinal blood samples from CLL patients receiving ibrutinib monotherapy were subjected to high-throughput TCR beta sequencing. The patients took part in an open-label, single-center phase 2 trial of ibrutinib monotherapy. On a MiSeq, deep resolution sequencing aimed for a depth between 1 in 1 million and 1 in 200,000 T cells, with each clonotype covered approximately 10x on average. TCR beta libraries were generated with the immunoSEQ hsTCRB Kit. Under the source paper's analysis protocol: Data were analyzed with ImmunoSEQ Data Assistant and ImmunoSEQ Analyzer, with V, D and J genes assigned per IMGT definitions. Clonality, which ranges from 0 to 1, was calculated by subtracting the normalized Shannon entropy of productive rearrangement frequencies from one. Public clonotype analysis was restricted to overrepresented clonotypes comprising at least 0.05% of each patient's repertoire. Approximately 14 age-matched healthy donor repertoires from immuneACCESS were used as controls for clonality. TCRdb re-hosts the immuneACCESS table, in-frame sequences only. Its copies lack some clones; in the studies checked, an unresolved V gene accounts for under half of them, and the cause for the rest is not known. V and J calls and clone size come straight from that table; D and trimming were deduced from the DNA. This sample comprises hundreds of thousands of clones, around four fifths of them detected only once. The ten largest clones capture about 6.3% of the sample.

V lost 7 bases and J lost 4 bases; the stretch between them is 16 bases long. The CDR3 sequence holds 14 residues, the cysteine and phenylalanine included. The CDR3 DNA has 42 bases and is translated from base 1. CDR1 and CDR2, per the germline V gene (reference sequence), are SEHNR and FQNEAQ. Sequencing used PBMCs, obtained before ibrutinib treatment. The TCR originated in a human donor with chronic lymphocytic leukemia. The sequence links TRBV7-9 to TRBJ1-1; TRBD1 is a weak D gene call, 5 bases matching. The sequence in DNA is TGTGCCAGCATCCAATTCGAAGGGGCCACTGAAGCTTTCTTT. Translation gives CASIQFEGATEAFF.